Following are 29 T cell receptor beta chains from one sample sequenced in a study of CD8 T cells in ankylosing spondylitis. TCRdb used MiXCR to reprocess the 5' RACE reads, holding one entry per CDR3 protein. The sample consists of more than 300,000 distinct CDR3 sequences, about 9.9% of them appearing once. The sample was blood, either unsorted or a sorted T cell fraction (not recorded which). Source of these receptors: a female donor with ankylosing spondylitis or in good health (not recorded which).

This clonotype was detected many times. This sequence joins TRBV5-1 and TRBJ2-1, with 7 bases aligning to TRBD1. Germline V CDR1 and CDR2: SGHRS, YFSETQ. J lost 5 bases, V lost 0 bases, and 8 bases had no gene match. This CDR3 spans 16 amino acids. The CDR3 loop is CASSLGSGGSNNEQFF. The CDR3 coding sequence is TGCGCCAGCAGCTTGGGATCAGGGGGATCCAACAATGAGCAGTTCTTC.

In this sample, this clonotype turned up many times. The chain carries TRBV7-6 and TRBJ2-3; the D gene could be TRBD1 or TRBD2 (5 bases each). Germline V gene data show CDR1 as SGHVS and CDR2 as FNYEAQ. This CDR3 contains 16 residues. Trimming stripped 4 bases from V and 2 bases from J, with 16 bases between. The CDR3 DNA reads TGTGCCAGCAGCTCGTCGGGGCTTCCTCACACAGATACGCAGTATTTT. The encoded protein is CASSSSGLPHTDTQYF.

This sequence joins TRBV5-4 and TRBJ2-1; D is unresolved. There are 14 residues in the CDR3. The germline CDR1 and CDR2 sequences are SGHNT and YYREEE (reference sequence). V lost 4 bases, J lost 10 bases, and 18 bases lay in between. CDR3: CASSPSEKTQEQFF. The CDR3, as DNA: TGTGCCAGCAGCCCCTCTGAGAAAACCCAGGAGCAGTTCTTC.

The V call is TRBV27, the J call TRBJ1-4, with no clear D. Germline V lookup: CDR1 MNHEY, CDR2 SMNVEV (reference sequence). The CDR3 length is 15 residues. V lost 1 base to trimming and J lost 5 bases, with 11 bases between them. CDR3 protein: CASSLLRGRNEKLFF. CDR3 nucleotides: TGTGCCAGCAGTTTATTGCGGGGTCGAAATGAAAAACTGTTTTTT. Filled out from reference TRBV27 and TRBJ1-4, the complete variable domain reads EAQVTQNPRYLITVTGKKLTVTCSQNMNHEYMSWYRQDPGLGLRQIYYSMNVEVTDKGDVPEGYKVSRKEKRNFPLILESPSPNQTSLYFCASSLLRGRNEKLFFGSGTQLSVL.

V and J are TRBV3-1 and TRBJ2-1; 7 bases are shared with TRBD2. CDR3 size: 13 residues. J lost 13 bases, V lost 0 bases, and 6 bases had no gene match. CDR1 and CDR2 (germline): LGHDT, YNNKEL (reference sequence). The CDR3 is CASSQDRPGLQFF. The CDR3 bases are TGTGCCAGCAGCCAAGATCGCCCGGGACTACAGTTCTTC.

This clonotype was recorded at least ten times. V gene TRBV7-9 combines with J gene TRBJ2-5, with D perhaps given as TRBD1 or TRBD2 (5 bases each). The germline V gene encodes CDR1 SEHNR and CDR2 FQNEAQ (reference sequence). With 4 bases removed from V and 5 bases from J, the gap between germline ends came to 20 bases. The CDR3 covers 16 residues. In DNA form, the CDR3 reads TGTGCCAGCAGCTCGTCAAACCGGGACGAAGGGGAGACCCAGTACTTC. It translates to CASSSSNRDEGETQYF. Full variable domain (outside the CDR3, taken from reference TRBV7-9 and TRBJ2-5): DTGVSQNPRHKITKRGQNVTFRCDPISEHNRLYWYRQTLGQGPEFLTYFQNEAQLEKSRLLSDRFSAERPKGSFSTLEIQRTEQGDSAMYLCASSSSNRDEGETQYFGPGTRLLVL.

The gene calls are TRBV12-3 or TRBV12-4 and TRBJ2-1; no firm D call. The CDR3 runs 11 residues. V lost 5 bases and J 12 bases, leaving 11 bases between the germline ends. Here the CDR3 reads CASSGSLSQFF. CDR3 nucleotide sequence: TGTGCCAGCAGTGGGTCTCTCTCGCAGTTCTTC.

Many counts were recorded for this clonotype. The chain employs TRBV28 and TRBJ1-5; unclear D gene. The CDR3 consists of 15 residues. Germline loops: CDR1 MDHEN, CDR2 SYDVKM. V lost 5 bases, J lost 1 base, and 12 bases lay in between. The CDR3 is CASSGRVGSNQPQHF. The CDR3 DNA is TGTGCCAGCAGTGGGCGGGTTGGAAGCAATCAGCCCCAGCATTTT.

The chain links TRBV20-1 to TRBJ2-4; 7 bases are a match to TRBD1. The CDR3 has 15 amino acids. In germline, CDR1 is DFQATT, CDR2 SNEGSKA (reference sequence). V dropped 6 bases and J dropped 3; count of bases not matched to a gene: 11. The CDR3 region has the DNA TGCAGTGCCATGGCGCAGGGGGTTGACAAAAACATTCAGTACTTC. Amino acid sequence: CSAMAQGVDKNIQYF.

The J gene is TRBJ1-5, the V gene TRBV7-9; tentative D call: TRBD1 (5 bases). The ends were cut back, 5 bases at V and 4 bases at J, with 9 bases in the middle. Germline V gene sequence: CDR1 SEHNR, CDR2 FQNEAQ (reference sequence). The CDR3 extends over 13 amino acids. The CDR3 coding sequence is TGTGCCAGCAGCCCTTGGGGGAATCAGCCCCAGCATTTT. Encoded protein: CASSPWGNQPQHF.

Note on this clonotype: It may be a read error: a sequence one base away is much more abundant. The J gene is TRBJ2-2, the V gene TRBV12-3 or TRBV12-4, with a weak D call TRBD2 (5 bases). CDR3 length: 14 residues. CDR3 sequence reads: CASSLQGWTGELLF. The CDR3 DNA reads TGTGCCAGCAGTTTACAAGGGTGGACCGGGGAGCTGCTTTTT.

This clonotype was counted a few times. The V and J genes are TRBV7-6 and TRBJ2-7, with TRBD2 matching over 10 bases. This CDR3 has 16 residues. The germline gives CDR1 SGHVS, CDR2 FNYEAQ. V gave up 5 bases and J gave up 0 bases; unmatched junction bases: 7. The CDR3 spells CASSASSGGFSYEQYF. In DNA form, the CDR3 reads TGTGCCAGCAGCGCCTCTAGCGGGGGATTCTCCTACGAGCAGTACTTC.

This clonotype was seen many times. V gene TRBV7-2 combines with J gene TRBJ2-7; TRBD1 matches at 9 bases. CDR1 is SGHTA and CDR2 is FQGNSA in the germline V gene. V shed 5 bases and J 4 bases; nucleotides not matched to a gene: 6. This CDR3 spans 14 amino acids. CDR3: CASSPNRGQYEQYF. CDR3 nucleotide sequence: TGTGCCAGCAGCCCTAACAGGGGGCAATACGAGCAGTACTTC.

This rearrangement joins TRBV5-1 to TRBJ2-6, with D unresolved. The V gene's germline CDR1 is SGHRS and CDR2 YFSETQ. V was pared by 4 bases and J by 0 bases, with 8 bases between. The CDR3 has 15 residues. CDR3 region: CASSPFISGANVLTF. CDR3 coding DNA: TGCGCCAGCAGCCCCTTCATCTCTGGGGCCAACGTCCTGACTTTC.

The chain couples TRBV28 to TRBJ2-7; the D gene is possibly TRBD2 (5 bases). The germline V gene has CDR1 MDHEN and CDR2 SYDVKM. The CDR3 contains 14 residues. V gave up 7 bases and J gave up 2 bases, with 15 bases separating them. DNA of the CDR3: TGTGCCAGCAACTCGGGCGGGCCCACCTACGAGCAGTACTTC. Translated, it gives CASNSGGPTYEQYF.

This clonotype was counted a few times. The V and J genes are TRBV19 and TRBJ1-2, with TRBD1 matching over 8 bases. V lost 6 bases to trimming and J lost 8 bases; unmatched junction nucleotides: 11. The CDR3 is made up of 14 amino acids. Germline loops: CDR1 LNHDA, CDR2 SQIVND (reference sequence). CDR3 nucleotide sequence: TGTGCCAGTAGGACCGGGACAGGTCCGTCGGGCTACACCTTC. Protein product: CASRTGTGPSGYTF. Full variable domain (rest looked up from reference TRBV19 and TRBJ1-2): DGGITQSPKYLFRKEGQNVTLSCEQNLNHDAMYWYRQDPGQGLRLIYYSQIVNDFQKGDIAEGYSVSREKKESFPLTVTSAQKNPTAFYLCASRTGTGPSGYTFGSGTRLTVV.

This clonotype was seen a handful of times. The CDR3 sequence is CAISELAGSYNEQFF. In nucleotides, the CDR3 is TGTGCCATCAGTGAACTAGCGGGGAGTTACAATGAGCAGTTCTTC. This chain links TRBV10-3 with TRBJ2-1, with 10 positions matching TRBD2. The germline CDR1 and CDR2 sequences are ENHRY and SYGVKD. V gave up 3 bases and J gave up 4 bases; unmatched junction bases: 3. The CDR3 has 15 residues.

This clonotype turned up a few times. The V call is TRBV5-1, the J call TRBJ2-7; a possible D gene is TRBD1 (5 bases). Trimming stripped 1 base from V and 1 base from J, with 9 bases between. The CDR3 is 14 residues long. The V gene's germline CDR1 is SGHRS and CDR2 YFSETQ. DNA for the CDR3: TGCGCCAGCAGCTTGCCAGACAGTTCCTACGAGCAGTACTTC. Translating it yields CASSLPDSSYEQYF.

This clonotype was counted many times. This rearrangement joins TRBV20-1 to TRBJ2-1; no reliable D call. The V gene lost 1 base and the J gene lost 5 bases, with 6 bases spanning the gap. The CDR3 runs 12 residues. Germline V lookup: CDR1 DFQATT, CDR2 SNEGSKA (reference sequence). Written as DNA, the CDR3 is TGCAGTGCTAGAGTAGGTGACAATGAGCAGTTCTTC. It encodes CSARVGDNEQFF.

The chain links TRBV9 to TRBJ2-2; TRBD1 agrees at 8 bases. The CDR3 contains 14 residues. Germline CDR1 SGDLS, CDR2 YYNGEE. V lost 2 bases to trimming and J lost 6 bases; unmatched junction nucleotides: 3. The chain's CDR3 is CASSVDRGPGELFF. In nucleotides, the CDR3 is TGTGCCAGCAGCGTTGACAGGGGTCCCGGGGAGCTGTTTTTT.

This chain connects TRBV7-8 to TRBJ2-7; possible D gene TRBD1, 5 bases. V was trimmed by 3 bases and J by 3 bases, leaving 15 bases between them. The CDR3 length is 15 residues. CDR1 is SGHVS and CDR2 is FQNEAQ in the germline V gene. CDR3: CASSFQRQTDYEQYF. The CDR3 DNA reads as TGTGCCAGCAGCTTCCAAAGACAGACAGACTACGAGCAGTACTTC.

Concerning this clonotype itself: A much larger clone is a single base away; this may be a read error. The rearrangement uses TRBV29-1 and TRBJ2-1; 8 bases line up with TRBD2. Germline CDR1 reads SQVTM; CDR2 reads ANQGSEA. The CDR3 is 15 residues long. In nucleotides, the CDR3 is TGCAGCGTTGTAGTTTTTGGGACTAGATACAATGAGCAGTCCTTC. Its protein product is CSVVVFGTRYNEQSF.

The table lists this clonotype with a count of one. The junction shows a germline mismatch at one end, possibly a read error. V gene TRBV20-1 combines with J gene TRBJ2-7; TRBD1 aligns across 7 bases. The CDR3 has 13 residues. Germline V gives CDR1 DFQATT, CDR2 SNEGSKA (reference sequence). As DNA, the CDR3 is TGCAGTTCTAGCCGGGACAGTTCCTACGAGCAGTACTTC. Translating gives CSSSRDSSYEQYF.

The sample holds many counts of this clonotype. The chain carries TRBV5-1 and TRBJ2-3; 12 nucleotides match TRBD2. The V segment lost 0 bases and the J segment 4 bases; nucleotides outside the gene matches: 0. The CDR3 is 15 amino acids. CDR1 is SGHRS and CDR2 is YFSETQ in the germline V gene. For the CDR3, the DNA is TGCGCCAGCAGCTTGGGACTAGCGGGAGCAGATACGCAGTATTTT. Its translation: CASSLGLAGADTQYF.

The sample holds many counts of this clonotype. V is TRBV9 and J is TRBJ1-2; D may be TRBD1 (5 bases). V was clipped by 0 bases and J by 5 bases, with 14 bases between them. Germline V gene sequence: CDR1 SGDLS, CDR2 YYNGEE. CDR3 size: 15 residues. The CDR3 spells CASSVAPTGGYGYTF. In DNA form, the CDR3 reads TGTGCCAGCAGCGTAGCTCCCACGGGGGGATATGGCTACACCTTC.

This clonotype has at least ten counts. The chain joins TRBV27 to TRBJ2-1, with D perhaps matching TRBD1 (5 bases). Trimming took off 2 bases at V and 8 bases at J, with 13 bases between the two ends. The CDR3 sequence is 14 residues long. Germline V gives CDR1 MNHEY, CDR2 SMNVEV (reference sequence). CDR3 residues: CASSLGVSRDEQFF. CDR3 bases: TGTGCCAGCAGTTTAGGGGTCAGCAGGGATGAGCAGTTCTTC.

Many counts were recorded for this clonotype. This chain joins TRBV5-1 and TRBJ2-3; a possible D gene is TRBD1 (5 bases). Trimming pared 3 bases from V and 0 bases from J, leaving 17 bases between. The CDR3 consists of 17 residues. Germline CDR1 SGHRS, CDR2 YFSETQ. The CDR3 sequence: CASSSENRTGSTDTQYF. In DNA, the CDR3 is TGCGCCAGCAGCTCCGAAAATCGCACAGGAAGCACAGATACGCAGTATTTT.

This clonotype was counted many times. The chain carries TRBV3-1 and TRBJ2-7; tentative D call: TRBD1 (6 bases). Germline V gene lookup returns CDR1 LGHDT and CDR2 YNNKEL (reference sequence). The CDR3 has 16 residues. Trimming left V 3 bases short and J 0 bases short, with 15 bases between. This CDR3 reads CASSQSRGRSSYEQYF. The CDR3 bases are TGTGCCAGCAGCCAGAGCAGGGGACGTTCCTCCTACGAGCAGTACTTC.

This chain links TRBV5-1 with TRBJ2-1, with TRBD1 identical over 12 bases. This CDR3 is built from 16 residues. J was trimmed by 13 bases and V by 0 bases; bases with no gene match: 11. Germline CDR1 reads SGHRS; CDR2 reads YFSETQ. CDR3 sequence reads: CASSLELGQGALIQFF. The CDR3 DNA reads TGCGCCAGCAGCTTGGAGTTGGGACAGGGGGCCCTTATTCAGTTCTTC.